The 6 T cell receptor beta chains listed next were all sequenced from one sample in a study of blood T cell repertoires in COVID-19. Some clones are missing from TCRdb's copy, which holds only in-frame ones; the method was immunoSEQ multiplex PCR. The data show about 170,000 clones, approximately 86% seen once. The sample was peripheral blood. The origin of the receptors is a woman between 50 and 59 years old with acute or convalescent COVID-19.

The gene calls are TRBV6-5 and TRBJ2-7; TRBD1 matches at 8 bases. Per germline, CDR1 MNHEY and CDR2 SVGAGI. The ends lost 2 bases at V and 3 bases at J; junction bases unmatched: 6. The CDR3 totals 15 residues. The CDR3 coding sequence is TGTGCCAGCAGTTACGCCTCCGGGACAGGCTACGAGCAGTACTTC. It translates to CASSYASGTGYEQYF.

The V gene is TRBV19, the J gene TRBJ1-3, with TRBD1 as a possible D gene (5 bases). CDR1 and CDR2 (germline): LNHDA, SQIVND (reference sequence). V was clipped by 1 base and J by 0 bases, with 13 bases between them. The CDR3 is 17 residues long. The CDR3 reads CASSIVLTGDSGNTIYF. CDR3 sequence (DNA): TGTGCCAGTAGTATAGTCCTAACAGGAGACTCTGGAAACACCATATATTTT.

The rearrangement links TRBV9 to TRBJ1-1; D is perhaps TRBD1 (6 bases). The V and J ends lost 4 bases and 2 bases respectively, with 12 bases between them. This CDR3 spans 14 amino acids. From germline, CDR1 is SGDLS and CDR2 YYNGEE. CDR3 sequence reads: CASSSRGGNTEAFF. CDR3 sequence (DNA): TGTGCCAGCAGCAGCCGAGGGGGTAACACTGAAGCTTTCTTT.

In nucleotides, the CDR3 is TGTGCCAGCAGTTACGGTCCGGCTAGCGTTCCAGAGACCCAGTACTTC. This codes for CASSYGPASVPETQYF. The chain couples TRBV6-5 to TRBJ2-5, with TRBD2 as a possible D gene (6 bases). V gave up 2 bases and J gave up 4 bases, with 17 bases separating them. Germline values: CDR1 MNHEY, CDR2 SVGAGI. There are 16 residues in the CDR3.

The rearrangement uses TRBV5-1 and TRBJ1-5, with TRBD1 as a possible D gene (6 bases). This CDR3 comprises 15 residues. The V end lost 0 bases, the J end lost 3 bases, and 10 bases lay between the germline ends. In germline, CDR1 is SGHRS, CDR2 YFSETQ. The CDR3: CASSLGGQTNQPQHF. As DNA, the CDR3 is TGCGCCAGCAGCTTGGGAGGACAGACCAATCAGCCCCAGCATTTT.

This chain joins TRBV11-3 and TRBJ1-2, with a possible D match to TRBD1 (5 bases). In germline, CDR1 is SGHNT, CDR2 YENEEA. The ends were cut back, 0 bases at V and 4 bases at J, with 18 bases in the middle. The CDR3 is 17 residues long. For the CDR3, the DNA is TGTGCCAGCAGCTTAGAGTGTCAAGGGGCGACCTCCTATGGCTACACCTTC. It is translated as CASSLECQGATSYGYTF.